This entry lists 21 T cell receptor beta chains sequenced from one sample in a study of CD4 T cells in relation to SARS-CoV-2 and coronaviruses. Data came from immunoSEQ multiplex PCR; TCRdb stores just in-frame clones and leaves some out. Among 15,000 to 20,000 clones listed, 74% were seen once. Unexposed donor CD4+ T cells date from about 2010-2018, before the COVID-19 pandemic. The cells were cultured for 9 to 11 days before CD4+ T cells were isolated. The antigens these receptors bind are not known. Sequenced: CD4+ T cells from PBMCs, cultured in vitro. The receptor set was obtained from a human donor in good health.

The chain employs TRBV2 and TRBJ1-2; no reliable D call. The CDR3 is 16 amino acids. Germline V lookup: CDR1 SNHLY, CDR2 FYNNEI. Between the trimmed V and J ends, which lost 0 bases and 5 bases, there was a span of 16 bases. CDR3 sequence reads: CASSEAPHVEGYGYTF. The CDR3 region has the DNA TGTGCCAGCAGTGAAGCCCCTCACGTTGAGGGATATGGCTACACCTTC.

V and J are TRBV9 and TRBJ2-3, with D possibly matching TRBD2 (5 bases). CDR1 and CDR2 from the germline V gene are SGDLS and YYNGEE. Trimming removed 4 bases at V and 2 bases at J, with 17 bases between. The CDR3 length is 16 residues. The CDR3 protein is CASSPRSEGVTDTQYF. The CDR3 bases are TGTGCCAGCAGCCCGCGGAGCGAGGGCGTCACAGATACGCAGTATTTT.

This rearrangement joins TRBV2 to TRBJ1-2, with D possibly being TRBD1 (6 bases). There are 15 residues in the CDR3. The V end was cut by 0 bases, the J end by 9 bases, with 17 bases between. CDR1 SNHLY and CDR2 FYNNEI come from the germline V gene. DNA of the CDR3: TGTGCCAGCAGTGAAGCGGTATGGGGGGCGTTTAGCTACACCTTC. It encodes CASSEAVWGAFSYTF. Full variable domain (remainder filled in from reference TRBV2 and TRBJ1-2): EPEVTQTPSHQVTQMGQEVILRCVPISNHLYFYWYRQILGQKVEFLVSFYNNEISEKSEIFDDQFSVERPDGSNFTLKIRSTKLEDSAMYFCASSEAVWGAFSYTFGSGTRLTVV.

The chain recombines TRBV9 with TRBJ1-2, with 7 bases aligning to TRBD1. V was pared by 4 bases and J by 7 bases, with 19 bases of the junction left unmatched. Germline CDR1 and CDR2: SGDLS and YYNGEE. The CDR3 is 17 amino acids. The CDR3 loop reads CASSSEGARPSRGGYTF. The CDR3 coding sequence is TGTGCCAGCAGCTCCGAGGGGGCGCGCCCGTCTCGTGGTGGCTACACCTTC.

This CDR3 is CASSPVFYEQYF. The CDR3 DNA follows: TGTGCCAGCAGCCCTGTATTTTACGAGCAGTACTTC. The V gene is TRBV28, the J gene TRBJ2-7; D not resolved. V was clipped by 6 bases and J by 4 bases, with 10 bases between them. The V gene's germline CDR1 is MDHEN and CDR2 SYDVKM. The CDR3 spans 12 residues.

The chain is built from TRBV25-1 and TRBJ2-3, with 7 positions matching TRBD1. The germline V gene has CDR1 MGHDK and CDR2 SYGVNS. Losses at the gene ends were 2 bases for V and 0 bases for J; bases not matched to a gene: 5. This CDR3 is 16 amino acids long. The CDR3 loop reads CASSEGQASSTDTQYF. CDR3 DNA: TGTGCCAGCAGTGAAGGACAGGCGTCTAGCACAGATACGCAGTATTTT.

The CDR3 region is CSVEDHGGRGYTF. CDR3 coding DNA: TGCAGCGTTGAAGATCATGGGGGGCGCGGCTACACCTTC. V gene TRBV29-1 combines with J gene TRBJ1-2; possibly TRBD1 for D (6 bases). CDR1 and CDR2 from the germline V gene are SQVTM and ANQGSEA. This CDR3 is 13 amino acids long. V dropped 0 bases and J dropped 8 bases, with 13 bases sitting between them.

This clone came up once. The V and J genes are TRBV5-6 and TRBJ2-7; 15 nucleotides agree with TRBD2. The V segment lost 4 bases and the J segment 3 bases; nucleotides outside the gene matches: 5. The CDR3 loop spans 16 amino acids. CDR1 SGHDT and CDR2 YYEEEE come from the germline V gene. CDR3 DNA: TGTGCCAGCAGCCCGGGACTAGCGGGAGGTCTCTACGAGCAGTACTTC. Translating gives CASSPGLAGGLYEQYF.

The CDR3 coding sequence is TGTGCCACCAGCAGAGGGACTGATCAGCCCCAGCATTTT. It encodes CATSRGTDQPQHF. This chain joins TRBV15 and TRBJ1-5; no definite D call. The length of the CDR3 is 13 residues. From germline, CDR1 is LNHNV and CDR2 YYDKDF (reference sequence). With 1 base removed from V and 5 bases from J, the gap between germline ends came to 6 bases.

The chain carries TRBV5-4 and TRBJ2-7; 9 nucleotides line up with TRBD1. This CDR3 region has 16 residues. Germline V gene lookup returns CDR1 SGHNT and CDR2 YYREEE (reference sequence). V was clipped by 0 bases and J by 5 bases; unmatched bases: 9. This CDR3 is CASSLVGDRVRNEQYF. The CDR3 region has the DNA TGTGCCAGCAGCTTGGTCGGGGACAGGGTGAGGAACGAGCAGTACTTC.

This rearrangement joins TRBV15 to TRBJ2-7, with TRBD2 matching 11 bases. V lost 3 bases and J lost 2; bases outside the gene matches: 3. Germline CDR1 is LNHNV and CDR2 is YYDKDF (reference sequence). This CDR3 region has 15 residues. CDR3 sequence reads: CATSSLAGGTYEQYF. For the CDR3, the DNA is TGTGCCACCAGCAGTCTAGCGGGAGGAACCTACGAGCAGTACTTC. Full variable domain (remainder filled in from reference TRBV15 and TRBJ2-7): DAMVIQNPRYQVTQFGKPVTLSCSQTLNHNVMYWYQQKSSQAPKLLFHYYDKDFNNEADTPDNFQSRRPNTSFCFLDIRSPGLGDTAMYLCATSSLAGGTYEQYFGPGTRLTVT.

The J gene is TRBJ2-7, the V gene TRBV6-4, with 12 bases identical to TRBD2. There are 15 residues in the CDR3. The germline V gene has CDR1 MRHNA and CDR2 SNTAGT. The V segment lost 6 bases and the J segment 5 bases; nucleotides outside the gene matches: 8. The CDR3 nucleotides read TGTGCCAGCAGAACACGACTAGCGGGAGACGACGAGCAGTACTTC. This codes for CASRTRLAGDDEQYF.

This clone was counted between two and nine times. The chain employs TRBV30 and TRBJ2-7; 7 nucleotides agree with TRBD1. Germline V lookup: CDR1 GTSNPN, CDR2 SVGIG (reference sequence). The CDR3 has 12 residues. The ends lost 4 bases at V and 6 bases at J; junction bases unmatched: 6. The CDR3 is CAWNTGATEQYF. CDR3 bases: TGTGCCTGGAATACAGGGGCAACCGAGCAGTACTTC.

This chain connects TRBV3-1 (or the pseudogene TRBV3-2) to TRBJ2-1; no reliable D call. Between the trimmed V and J ends, which lost 7 bases and 4 bases, there was a span of 17 bases. The CDR3 consists of 15 residues. Germline V lookup: CDR1 LGHDT, CDR2 YNNKEL (reference sequence). The CDR3 sequence is CASTGRWATYNEQFF. CDR3 sequence (DNA): TGTGCCAGCACCGGTCGATGGGCGACTTACAATGAGCAGTTCTTC.

This clone was detected only a few times. The rearrangement joins TRBV14 to TRBJ2-3, with TRBD2 matching 7 bases. Germline values: CDR1 SGHDN, CDR2 FVKESK. The CDR3 covers 15 residues. With V trimmed by 1 base and J by 2 bases, 3 bases remained unmatched. The CDR3, as DNA: TGTGCCAGCAGCCAAGTTCTAGCGGACACAGATACGCAGTATTTT. Protein: CASSQVLADTDTQYF.

Written as DNA, the CDR3 is TGTGCCAGCAGCATCGGGACGGTGAACACTGAAGCTTTCTTT. This codes for CASSIGTVNTEAFF. The chain has TRBV5-5 and TRBJ1-1; the D gene is possibly TRBD1 (5 bases). CDR3 length: 14 amino acids. The V gene's germline CDR1 is SGHKS and CDR2 YYEKEE (reference sequence). The ends were cut back, 4 bases at V and 0 bases at J, with 10 bases in the middle. Filled out from reference TRBV5-5 and TRBJ1-1, the complete variable domain reads DAGVTQSPTHLIKTRGQQVTLRCSPISGHKSVSWYQQVLGQGPQFIFQYYEKEERGRGNFPDRFSARQFPNYSSELNVNALLLGDSALYLCASSIGTVNTEAFFGQGTRLTVV.

The rearrangement links TRBV25-1 to TRBJ1-5; D remains ambiguous. Germline CDR1 reads MGHDK; CDR2 reads SYGVNS. The V end was cut by 3 bases, the J end by 4 bases, with 13 bases between. The CDR3 is 15 amino acids. CDR3 protein: CASSESQAWNQPQHF. CDR3 nucleotides: TGTGCCAGCAGTGAGTCCCAGGCGTGGAATCAGCCCCAGCATTTT.

V is TRBV18 and J is TRBJ2-7, with 8 bases fitting TRBD1. The V and J ends lost 6 bases and 4 bases, in that order; junction bases with no gene match: 11. Germline assignment: CDR1 KGHSH and CDR2 LQKENI. This CDR3 is built from 15 residues. CDR3 loop: CASSPSGTGGYEQYF. Here the CDR3 DNA reads TGTGCCAGCTCGCCCTCCGGTACAGGGGGATACGAGCAGTACTTC.

This clone is medium-sized in the sample. The chain has TRBV28 and TRBJ2-2; no clear D. The ends were cut back, 5 bases at V and 7 bases at J, with 14 bases in the middle. The CDR3 contains 14 residues. CDR1 and CDR2 (germline): MDHEN, SYDVKM. The CDR3 DNA sequence: TGTGCCAGCAGTGTGACACCGGAACACGGGGAGCTGTTTTTT. Residues: CASSVTPEHGELFF.

The sample holds one count of this clone. The chain has TRBV18 and TRBJ2-7; 8 bases match TRBD1. CDR3 length equals 14 residues. Germline loops: CDR1 KGHSH, CDR2 LQKENI. The V gene end was trimmed by 3 bases and the J gene end by 3 bases; junction bases not matched to a gene: 4. Here the CDR3 reads CASSPIGQGYEQYF. In DNA form, the CDR3 reads TGTGCCAGCTCACCTATCGGACAGGGCTACGAGCAGTACTTC.

This chain connects TRBV28 to TRBJ2-1; D uncertain. V lost 5 bases, J lost 10 bases, and 12 bases lay in between. Germline CDR1 and CDR2: MDHEN and SYDVKM. The CDR3 contains 12 residues. The CDR3 coding sequence is TGTGCCAGCAGTGTCCAGGAGAAGGAGCAGTTCTTC. Encoded protein: CASSVQEKEQFF.